The clone carrying this T cell receptor beta chain appeared a few times. Germline values: CDR1 MNHEY, CDR2 SMNVEV (reference sequence). The CDR3 is made up of 15 amino acids. V was shortened by 6 bases and J by 0 bases, with 9 bases between the two germline ends. Libraries were prepared by immunoSEQ multiplex PCR; TCRdb keeps only in-frame clonotypes and omits some of them. The sample includes tens of thousands of clones, about nine tenths seen only once; the top ten take around 13%. The record originates from a study of lymphopenia after photon versus proton radiotherapy. The chain links TRBV27 to TRBJ2-6; D gene unclear. The source of this sequence is a man aged 80 or over with esophageal cancer. The sample here was peripheral blood, taken from a patient treated with proton-based radiotherapy. The CDR3 DNA is TGTGCCAGCAGCCCGGACGGCTCTGGGGCCAACGTCCTGACTTTC. Translating gives CASSPDGSGANVLTF. Combining the CDR3 with reference TRBV27 and TRBJ2-6 gives the whole variable domain EAQVTQNPRYLITVTGKKLTVTCSQNMNHEYMSWYRQDPGLGLRQIYYSMNVEVTDKGDVPEGYKVSRKEKRNFPLILESPSPNQTSLYFCASSPDGSGANVLTFGAGSRLTVL.